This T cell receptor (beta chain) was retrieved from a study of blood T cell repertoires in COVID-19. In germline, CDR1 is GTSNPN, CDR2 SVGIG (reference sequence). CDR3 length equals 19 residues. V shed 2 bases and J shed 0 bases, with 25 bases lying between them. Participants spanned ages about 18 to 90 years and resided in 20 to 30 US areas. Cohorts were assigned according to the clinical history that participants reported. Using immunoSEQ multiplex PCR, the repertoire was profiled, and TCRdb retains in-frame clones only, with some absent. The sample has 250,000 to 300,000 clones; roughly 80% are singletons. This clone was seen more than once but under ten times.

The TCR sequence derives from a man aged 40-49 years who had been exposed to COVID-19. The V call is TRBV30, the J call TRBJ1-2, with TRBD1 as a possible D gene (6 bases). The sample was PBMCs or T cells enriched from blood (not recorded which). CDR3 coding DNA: TGTGCCTGGAGTCCCCCGGCCCTGCCCGGGGACACCACTAACTATGGCTACACCTTC. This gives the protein CAWSPPALPGDTTNYGYTF.